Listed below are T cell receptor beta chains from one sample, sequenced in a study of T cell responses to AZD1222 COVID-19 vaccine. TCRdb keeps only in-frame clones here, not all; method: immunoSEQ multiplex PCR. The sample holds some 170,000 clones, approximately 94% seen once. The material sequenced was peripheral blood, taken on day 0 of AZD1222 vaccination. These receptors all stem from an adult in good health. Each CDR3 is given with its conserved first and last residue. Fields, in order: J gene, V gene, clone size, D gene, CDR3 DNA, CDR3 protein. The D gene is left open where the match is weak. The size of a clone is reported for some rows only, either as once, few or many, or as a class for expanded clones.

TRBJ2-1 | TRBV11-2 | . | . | TGTGCCAGCAGCTTAGTTCGTCAGGGGTCCCCCTCCTACAATGAGCAGTTCTTC | CASSLVRQGSPSYNEQFF
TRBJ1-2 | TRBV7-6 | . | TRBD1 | TGTGCCAGCAGCTCCAGGGGGGACTATGGCTACACCTTC | CASSSRGDYGYTF
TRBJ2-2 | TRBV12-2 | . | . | TGTGCAAGTCGCTTAGTATACAGGGCGAACACCGGGGAGCTGTTTTTT | CASRLVYRANTGELFF
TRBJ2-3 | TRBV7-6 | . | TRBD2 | TGTGCCAGCAGCTCCACCATAGCGGGAGGCGGGGATACGCAGTATTTT | CASSSTIAGGGDTQYF
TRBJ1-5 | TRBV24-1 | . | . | TGTGCCACCAGCCTAAGGGGAGAAAGGGGCCAGCCCCAGCATTTT | CATSLRGERGQPQHF
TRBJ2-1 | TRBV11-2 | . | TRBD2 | TGTGCCAGCAGCTTAATGGCTAGCGGGAGTTGGAATGAGCAGTTCTTC | CASSLMASGSWNEQFF
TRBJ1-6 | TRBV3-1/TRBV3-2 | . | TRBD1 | TGTGCCAGCAGGGCCGGGACAGGGGCCTCACCCCTCCACTTT | CASRAGTGASPLHF
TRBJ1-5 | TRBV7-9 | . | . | TGTGCCAGCAGCTTAGGAGGGGCTTTAGGCAATCAGCCCCAGCATTTT | CASSLGGALGNQPQHF
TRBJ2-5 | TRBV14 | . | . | TGTGCCAGCGGGGATGGTCTAGGGGGGACCCAGTACTTC | CASGDGLGGTQYF
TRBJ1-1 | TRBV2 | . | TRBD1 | TGTGCCAGCACAGGGGGCGCGGCAGCTTTCTTT | CASTGGAAAFF
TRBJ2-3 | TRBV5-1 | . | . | TGCGCCAGCAGCAAAGCGATAGGCACAGATACGCAGTATTTT | CASSKAIGTDTQYF
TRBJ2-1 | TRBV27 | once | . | TGTGCCAGCAGTTTGGGTAATGAGCAGTTCTTC | CASSLGNEQFF
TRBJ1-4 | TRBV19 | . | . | TGTGCCAGTAGTCAGCGGGGGGGCCCCACTCGCATTAATGAAAAACTGTTTTTT | CASSQRGGPTRINEKLFF
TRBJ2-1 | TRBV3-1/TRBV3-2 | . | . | TGTGCCAGCAGCCAAGAGTGGGGACTGGACGCCTACAATGAGCAGTTCTTC | CASSQEWGLDAYNEQFF
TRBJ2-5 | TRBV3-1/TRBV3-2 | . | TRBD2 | TGTGCCAGCAGCCAAGGACTAGCGGGGACCCAGTACTTC | CASSQGLAGTQYF
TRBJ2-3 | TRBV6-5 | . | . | TGTGCCAGCAGCCCCGGAAGACAGGGCACAGATACGCAGTATTTT | CASSPGRQGTDTQYF
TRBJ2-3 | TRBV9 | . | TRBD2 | TGTGCCAGCAGCGTAGACAGCGGGGCAGATACGCAGTATTTT | CASSVDSGADTQYF
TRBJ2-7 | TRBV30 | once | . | TGTGCCTGGAGTCTAGACGGAAACTCCTACGAGCAGTACTTC | CAWSLDGNSYEQYF
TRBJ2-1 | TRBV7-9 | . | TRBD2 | TGTGCCAGCAGCCCACCGGGACTAGCGGGAGTCGATGAGCAGTTCTTC | CASSPPGLAGVDEQFF
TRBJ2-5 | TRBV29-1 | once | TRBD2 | TGCAGCGTTGAACTCCCGGGACTAGCGGGAGGGCCCCCAGAGACCCAGTACTTC | CSVELPGLAGGPPETQYF
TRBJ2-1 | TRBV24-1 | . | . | TGTGCCACCAGTGATTCCCCAAACAATGAGCAGTTCTTC | CATSDSPNNEQFF
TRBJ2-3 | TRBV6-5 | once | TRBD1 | TGTGCCAGCAGAGTTAACAGGGGATACACAGATACGCAGTATTTT | CASRVNRGYTDTQYF
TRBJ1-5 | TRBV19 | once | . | TGTGCCAGTAGTATAGTTTGGGCGGGTCAGCCCCAGCATTTT | CASSIVWAGQPQHF
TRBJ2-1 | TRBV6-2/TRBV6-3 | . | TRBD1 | TGTGCCAGCAGTTACAGGACAGGGGTCCACAATGAGCAGTTCTTC | CASSYRTGVHNEQFF
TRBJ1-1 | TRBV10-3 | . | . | TGTGCCATCAGGCCGGGACAATTGAACACTGAAGCTTTCTTT | CAIRPGQLNTEAFF
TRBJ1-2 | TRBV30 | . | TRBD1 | TGTGCCTGGTGGGGCAAGGACAGGGCCCGTGGCTACACCTTC | CAWWGKDRARGYTF
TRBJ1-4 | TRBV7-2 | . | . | TGTGCCAGCAGCTTACGAGTCGCAACTAATGAAAAACTGTTTTTT | CASSLRVATNEKLFF
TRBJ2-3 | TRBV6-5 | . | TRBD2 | TGTGCCAGCTGGGGGGGTGCAGATACGCAGTATTTT | CASWGGADTQYF
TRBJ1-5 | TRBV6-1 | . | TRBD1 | TGTGCCAGCAGTGAATCGCCGGGACAGGGCAATCAGCCCCAGCATTTT | CASSESPGQGNQPQHF
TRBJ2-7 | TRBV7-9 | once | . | TGTGCCAGCAGCTTAGTAGAAGCGCCAGAGCAGTACTTC | CASSLVEAPEQYF
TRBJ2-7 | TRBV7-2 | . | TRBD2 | TGTGCCAGCAGCAAGGGACTAGCAGCCTACGAGCAGTACTTC | CASSKGLAAYEQYF
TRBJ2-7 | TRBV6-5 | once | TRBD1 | TGTGCCAGCAGTTGGTACAGGGGGTCATACGAGCAGTACTTC | CASSWYRGSYEQYF
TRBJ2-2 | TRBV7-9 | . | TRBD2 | TGTGCCAGCAGCTTTACTAGCGCTTCGAACACCGGGGAGCTGTTTTTT | CASSFTSASNTGELFF
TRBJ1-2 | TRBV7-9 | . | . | TGTGCCAGCAGCCCATGGACCATTTGGGATGGCTACACCTTC | CASSPWTIWDGYTF
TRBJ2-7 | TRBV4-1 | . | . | TGCGCCAGCAGCCAAGCGGGGGTCTCCTACGAGCAGTACTTC | CASSQAGVSYEQYF
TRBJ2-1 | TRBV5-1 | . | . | TGCGCCAGCAGCTTGCTCCCGGGGACCTACAATGAGCAGTTCTTC | CASSLLPGTYNEQFF
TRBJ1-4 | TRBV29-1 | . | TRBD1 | TGCAGCGTTGAGGGGTTGGGACAGGGTGGCGAAAAACTGTTTTTT | CSVEGLGQGGEKLFF
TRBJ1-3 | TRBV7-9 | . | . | TGTGCCAGCAGCTTGGGAGCATCCGGAAACACCATATATTTT | CASSLGASGNTIYF
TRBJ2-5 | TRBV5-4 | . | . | TGTGCCAGCAGCTTGGGGGGAGGACCAGAGACCCAGTACTTC | CASSLGGGPETQYF
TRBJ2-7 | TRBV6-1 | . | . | TGTGCCAGCAGTGAAGCACTGGGCATATACGAGCAGTACTTC | CASSEALGIYEQYF
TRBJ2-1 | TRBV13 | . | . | TGTGCCAGCAGCTTAGGCCTAGTTGGGGGAGAGCAGTTCTTC | CASSLGLVGGEQFF